Each of the 22 T cell receptor beta chains below was sequenced from the same sample in a study of T cell responses to AZD1222 COVID-19 vaccine. Here immunoSEQ multiplex PCR was the method, and the copy in TCRdb shows in-frame clones only, minus some. The repertoire consists of some 140,000 clones, with roughly 90% occurring once and the leading ten covering 4.5% to 6%. This sample comprised peripheral blood, obtained on day 0 of MenACWY control vaccination. Receptor source: an adult in good health.

This clone occurred a few times. CDR3 nucleotide sequence: TGTGCCAGCAGGATTCAGCAGGGAAATGGCTACACCTTC. It translates to CASRIQQGNGYTF. V usage is TRBV6-5 and J usage is TRBJ1-2, with a tentative D call TRBD1 (5 bases). Trimming removed 6 bases from V and 6 bases from J, with 14 bases in between. Germline lookup yields CDR1 MNHEY and CDR2 SVGAGI. The CDR3 spans 13 residues.

V usage is TRBV24-1 and J usage is TRBJ2-3; tentative D call: TRBD2 (6 bases). This CDR3 has 13 residues. Trimming took 8 bases from V and 1 from J, leaving 9 bases between them. Germline V CDR1 and CDR2: KGHDR, SFDVKD. CDR3 nucleotides: TGTGCCACCACGGACTACCGCACAGATACGCAGTATTTT. It specifies CATTDYRTDTQYF.

This clone was counted a few times. The chain employs TRBV4-1 and TRBJ2-3, with 8 bases aligning to TRBD2. This CDR3 has 13 residues. Germline lookup yields CDR1 MGHRA and CDR2 YSYEKL. The ends lost 7 bases at V and 6 bases at J; junction bases unmatched: 6. The CDR3 DNA reads TGCGCCAGCACGGGGGGGGCAACGGATACGCAGTATTTT. It is translated as CASTGGATDTQYF.

This chain uses TRBV13 with TRBJ2-2; D not resolved. The ends were cut back, 4 bases at V and 3 bases at J, with 15 bases in the middle. The CDR3 length is 16 residues. The germline V gene encodes CDR1 PRHDT and CDR2 FYEKMQ (reference sequence). The CDR3: CASSSRLLPYTGELFF. As DNA, the CDR3 is TGTGCCAGCAGCTCCCGTCTATTACCGTACACCGGGGAGCTGTTTTTT.

About this clone: Different DNA sequences within this sample yield the same CDR3. The chain has TRBV2 and TRBJ1-5, with TRBD1 matching 7 bases. The germline CDR1 and CDR2 sequences are SNHLY and FYNNEI. The CDR3 spans 14 residues. Trimming took 5 bases from V and 7 from J; bases not matched to a gene: 8. The CDR3 region is CASSRQGGGQPQHF. CDR3 sequence (DNA): TGTGCCAGCAGTAGACAGGGTGGGGGGCAGCCCCAGCATTTT.

This chain links TRBV2 with TRBJ1-2; perhaps TRBD1 as D (5 bases). Per germline, CDR1 SNHLY and CDR2 FYNNEI. V lost 9 bases to trimming and J lost 6 bases, with 11 bases between them. This CDR3 spans 11 amino acids. Written as DNA, the CDR3 is TGTGCCAGTTACCGGGGGAATGGCTACACCTTC. This gives the protein CASYRGNGYTF.

The chain recombines TRBV12-5 with TRBJ2-2; D not certain. The CDR3 contains 14 residues. Germline lookup yields CDR1 LGHNT and CDR2 FRNRAP. Trimming pared 3 bases from V and 4 bases from J, leaving 9 bases between. The CDR3 DNA follows: TGTGCTAGTGGTTTTACGCAATTCACCGGGGAGCTGTTTTTT. Protein product: CASGFTQFTGELFF. Full variable domain (rest looked up from reference TRBV12-5 and TRBJ2-2): DARVTQTPRHKVTEMGQEVTMRCQPILGHNTVFWYRQTMMQGLELLAYFRNRAPLDDSGMPKDRFSAEMPDATLATLKIQPSEPRDSAVYFCASGFTQFTGELFFGEGSRLTVL.

This clone was recorded only once. The chain carries TRBV12-5 and TRBJ1-4; D may be TRBD1 (5 bases). This CDR3 comprises 13 residues. The V gene lost 6 bases and the J gene lost 6 bases, with 11 bases spanning the gap. Germline loops: CDR1 LGHNT, CDR2 FRNRAP. The CDR3, as DNA: TGTGCTAGTGGCCGTGGACAACATGAAAAACTGTTTTTT. It codes for CASGRGQHEKLFF.

The rearrangement uses TRBV7-6 and TRBJ2-2, with 7 bases lining up with TRBD2. Germline loops: CDR1 SGHVS, CDR2 FNYEAQ. V was clipped by 0 bases and J by 6 bases; unmatched bases: 4. The CDR3 is 15 amino acids. CDR3 DNA: TGTGCCAGCAGCTTAGCGGCGGGAGTCCCCGGGGAGCTGTTTTTT. Amino acid sequence: CASSLAAGVPGELFF.

This chain uses TRBV25-1 with TRBJ2-3; TRBD1 matches at 11 bases. V was clipped by 7 bases and J by 3 bases; unmatched bases: 6. There are 15 residues in the CDR3. Germline loops: CDR1 MGHDK, CDR2 SYGVNS. Here the CDR3 DNA reads TGTGCCAGCACCTCCGGGACAGGGGGGACAGATACGCAGTATTTT. It encodes CASTSGTGGTDTQYF.

The chain carries TRBV6-2 or TRBV6-3 and TRBJ1-4; D possibly corresponds to TRBD1 (5 bases). The length of the CDR3 is 17 residues. Trimming removed 1 base from V and 6 bases from J, with 18 bases in between. The germline gives CDR1 MNHEY, CDR2 SVGEGT. CDR3 in amino acids: CASSYFYRDGGHEKLFF. The DNA of the CDR3 is TGTGCCAGCAGTTACTTCTACCGGGACGGAGGGCATGAAAAACTGTTTTTT.

The rearrangement joins TRBV5-5 to TRBJ2-3; perhaps D is TRBD1 or TRBD2 (5 bases each). The CDR3 covers 15 residues. Germline assignment: CDR1 SGHKS and CDR2 YYEKEE (reference sequence). Trimming took 7 bases from V and 2 from J, leaving 17 bases between them. CDR3 region: CASAWEPGPTDTQYF. The CDR3 DNA reads TGTGCCAGCGCGTGGGAACCGGGACCCACAGATACGCAGTATTTT.

This clone was detected only once. The V call is TRBV30, the J call TRBJ2-7; TRBD1 aligns across 8 bases. CDR1 GTSNPN and CDR2 SVGIG come from the germline V gene (reference sequence). CDR3 length equals 16 residues. V gave up 0 bases and J gave up 2 bases; unmatched junction bases: 9. The CDR3 DNA reads as TGTGCCTGGAGTGTACGAGGACAGGGATTCCCCTACGAGCAGTACTTC. It codes for CAWSVRGQGFPYEQYF.

This clone was detected many times. DNA of the CDR3: TGTGCCAGCAGCCGCGACAGAAGCTCCTACGAGCAGTACTTC. Translated, it gives CASSRDRSSYEQYF. The chain has TRBV6-5 and TRBJ2-7, with D perhaps TRBD1 (5 bases). The germline CDR1 and CDR2 sequences are MNHEY and SVGAGI. The CDR3 is 14 residues long. The V end lost 6 bases, the J end lost 0 bases, and 12 bases lay between the germline ends.

The chain recombines TRBV27 with TRBJ1-5, with D tentatively TRBD1 (5 bases). Trimming removed 5 bases at V and 4 bases at J, with 12 bases between. The germline gives CDR1 MNHEY, CDR2 SMNVEV (reference sequence). CDR3 length equals 14 residues. The CDR3 reads CASSPQGINQPQHF. The CDR3 coding sequence is TGTGCCAGCAGTCCTCAGGGAATAAATCAGCCCCAGCATTTT.

The J gene is TRBJ1-5, the V gene TRBV10-2; D is possibly TRBD1 (5 bases). CDR3 size: 14 residues. Germline loops: CDR1 WSHSY, CDR2 SAAADI. The germline V and J ends were trimmed by 3 bases and 5 bases, with 11 bases remaining between them. The CDR3 DNA sequence: TGCGCCAGCAGTGATCGCAGGGTAGATCAGCCCCAGCATTTT. This codes for CASSDRRVDQPQHF.

The chain joins TRBV18 to TRBJ1-4; no reliable D call. Deletions cut 3 bases from V and 12 bases from J, with 20 bases between. The CDR3 runs 15 residues. Germline V lookup: CDR1 KGHSH, CDR2 LQKENI. The CDR3 region is CASSPGAGLVLQLFF. The CDR3 DNA is TGTGCCAGCTCACCGGGTGCCGGGCTAGTTCTTCAACTGTTTTTT.

The chain recombines TRBV6-5 with TRBJ1-2; TRBD1 might be the D (5 bases). The V end lost 4 bases, the J end lost 4 bases, and 13 bases lay between the germline ends. Germline values: CDR1 MNHEY, CDR2 SVGAGI. The CDR3 has 14 residues. In DNA, the CDR3 is TGTGCCAGCAGTTCGAACCGGGGCTTCTATGGCTACACCTTC. It yields the protein CASSSNRGFYGYTF.

The rearrangement joins TRBV18 to TRBJ1-6; 9 nucleotides agree with TRBD1. The germline gives CDR1 KGHSH, CDR2 LQKENI. With V trimmed by 5 bases and J by 7 bases, 9 bases remained unmatched. The CDR3 loop spans 16 amino acids. The CDR3 loop is CASSSTGGVGNSPLHF. CDR3 DNA sequence: TGTGCCAGCTCATCAACAGGGGGCGTGGGAAATTCACCCCTCCACTTT.

The chain is built from TRBV6-5 and TRBJ1-1; weak D call: TRBD1 (5 bases). The V gene lost 2 bases and the J gene lost 3 bases, with 7 bases spanning the gap. The germline gives CDR1 MNHEY, CDR2 SVGAGI. The CDR3 has 13 amino acids. The CDR3 here is CASSYRGDTEAFF. CDR3 nucleotides: TGTGCCAGCAGTTACAGGGGTGACACTGAAGCTTTCTTT.

J is TRBJ2-1 and V is TRBV9, with D possibly matching TRBD2 (5 bases). Per the germline V gene, CDR1 is SGDLS and CDR2 is YYNGEE. This CDR3 has 15 amino acids. The germline V and J ends were trimmed by 6 bases and 4 bases, with 17 bases remaining between them. CDR3 protein: CASTMTGDLYNEQFF. DNA for the CDR3: TGTGCCAGCACCATGACCGGGGATTTGTACAATGAGCAGTTCTTC.

The gene calls are TRBV18 and TRBJ2-7, with TRBD2 as a possible D gene (5 bases). This CDR3 is built from 14 residues. Trimming pared 4 bases from V and 2 bases from J, leaving 12 bases between. Germline CDR1 is KGHSH and CDR2 is LQKENI. Written as DNA, the CDR3 is TGTGCCAGCTCACAGCGGACTGACACCTACGAGCAGTACTTC. Translating it yields CASSQRTDTYEQYF.